This TCR beta chain was retrieved from a study of T-cell reconstitution after alpha-beta-depleted transplantation in children. Overall study results and limits: Reportedly, only several hundred clones from non-depleted graft cells drove alpha-beta T-cell counts at about two months. T-cell numbers and diversity one year post-transplant derived largely from freshly generated T cells. The origin of high day-60 TCRbeta diversity in some patients lay in surviving recipient T cells and thymic progenitors.

Unique molecular identifiers tagged the TCRbeta library. TCRdb reprocessed the PCR reads via MiXCR and lists one record per CDR3 protein. The data show approximately 650,000 distinct CDR3 sequences, approximately 14% seen once. This clonotype turned up a few times. Antigen: not known. CDR3 size: 19 residues. Germline CDR1 and CDR2: SGHAT and FQDESV (reference sequence). The J segment lost 9 bases and the V segment lost 0 bases, leaving 12 bases of the junction unmatched. This clonotype originated in a girl aged 2-10 years with congenital amegakaryocytic thrombocytopenia, due to receive a stem cell transplant. Sequenced here: PBMCs, sampled before TCRalphabeta/CD19-depleted stem cell transplant. The chain joins TRBV11-1 to TRBJ2-1, with 15 nucleotides matching TRBD2. CDR3 coding DNA: TGTGCCAGCAGCTTAGCCTCCGGACTAGCGGGAGGGCCGGTAGGTGAGCAGTTCTTC. Its translation is CASSLASGLAGGPVGEQFF.